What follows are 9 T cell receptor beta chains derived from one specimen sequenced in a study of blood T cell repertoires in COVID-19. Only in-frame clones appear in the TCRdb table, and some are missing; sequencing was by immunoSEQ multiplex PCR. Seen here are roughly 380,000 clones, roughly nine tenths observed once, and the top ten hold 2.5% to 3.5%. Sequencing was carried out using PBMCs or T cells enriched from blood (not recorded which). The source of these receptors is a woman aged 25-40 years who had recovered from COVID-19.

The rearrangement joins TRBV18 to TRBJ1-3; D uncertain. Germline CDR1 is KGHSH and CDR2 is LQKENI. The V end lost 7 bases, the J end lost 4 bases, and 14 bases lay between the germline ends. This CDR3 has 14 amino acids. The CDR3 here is CASFPLGAGNTIYF. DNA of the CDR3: TGTGCCAGCTTCCCTCTGGGAGCGGGAAACACCATATATTTT.

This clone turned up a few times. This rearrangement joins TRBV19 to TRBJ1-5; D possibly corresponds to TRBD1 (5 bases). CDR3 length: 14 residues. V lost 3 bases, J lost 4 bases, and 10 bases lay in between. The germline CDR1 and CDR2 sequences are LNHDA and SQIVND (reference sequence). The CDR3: CASSMGGWNQPQHF. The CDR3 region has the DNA TGTGCCAGTAGTATGGGGGGGTGGAATCAGCCCCAGCATTTT.

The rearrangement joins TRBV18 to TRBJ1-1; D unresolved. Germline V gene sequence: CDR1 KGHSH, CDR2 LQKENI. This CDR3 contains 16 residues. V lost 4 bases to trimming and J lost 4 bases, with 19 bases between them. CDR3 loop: CASSLANGERSTEAFF. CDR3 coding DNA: TGTGCCAGCTCACTAGCGAACGGGGAGAGGAGCACTGAAGCTTTCTTT. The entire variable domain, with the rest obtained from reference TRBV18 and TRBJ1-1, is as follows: NAGVMQNPRHLVRRRGQEARLRCSPMKGHSHVYWYRQLPEEGLKFMVYLQKENIIDESGMPKERFSAEFPKEGPSILRIQQVVRGDSAAYFCASSLANGERSTEAFFGQGTRLTVV.

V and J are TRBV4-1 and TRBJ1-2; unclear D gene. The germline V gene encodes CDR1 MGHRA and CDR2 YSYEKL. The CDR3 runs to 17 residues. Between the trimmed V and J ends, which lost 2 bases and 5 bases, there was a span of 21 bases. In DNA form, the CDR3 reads TGCGCCAGCAGCCAATTCCGAGGACTCACCGAGGGATATGGCTACACCTTC. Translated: CASSQFRGLTEGYGYTF.

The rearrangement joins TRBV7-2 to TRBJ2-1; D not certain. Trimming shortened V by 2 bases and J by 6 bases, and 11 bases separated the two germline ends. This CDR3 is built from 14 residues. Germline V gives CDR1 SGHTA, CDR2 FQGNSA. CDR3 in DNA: TGTGCCAGCAGCTTAATCCCGAGTGGCAATGAGCAGTTCTTC. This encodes CASSLIPSGNEQFF.

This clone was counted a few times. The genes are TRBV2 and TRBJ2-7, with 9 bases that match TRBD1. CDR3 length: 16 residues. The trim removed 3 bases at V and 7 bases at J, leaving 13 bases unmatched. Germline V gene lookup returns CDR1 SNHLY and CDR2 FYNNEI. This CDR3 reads CASSEALGDRVFEQYF. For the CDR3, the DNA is TGTGCCAGCAGTGAGGCCTTAGGGGACAGGGTATTTGAGCAGTACTTC. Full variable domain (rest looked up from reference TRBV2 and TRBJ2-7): EPEVTQTPSHQVTQMGQEVILRCVPISNHLYFYWYRQILGQKVEFLVSFYNNEISEKSEIFDDQFSVERPDGSNFTLKIRSTKLEDSAMYFCASSEALGDRVFEQYFGPGTRLTVT.

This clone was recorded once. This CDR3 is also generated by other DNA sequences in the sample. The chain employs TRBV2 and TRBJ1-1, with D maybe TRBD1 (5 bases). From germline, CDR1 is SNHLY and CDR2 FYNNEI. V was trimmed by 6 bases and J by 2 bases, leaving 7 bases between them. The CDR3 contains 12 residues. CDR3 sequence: CASSDRNTEAFF. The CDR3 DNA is TGTGCCAGCAGCGACAGAAACACTGAAGCTTTCTTT.

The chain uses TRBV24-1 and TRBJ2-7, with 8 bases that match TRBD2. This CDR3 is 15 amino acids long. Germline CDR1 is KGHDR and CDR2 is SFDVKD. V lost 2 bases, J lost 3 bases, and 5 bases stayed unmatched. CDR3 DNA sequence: TGTGCCACCAGTGATTCGACTAGCGCGCGCTACGAGCAGTACTTC. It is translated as CATSDSTSARYEQYF.

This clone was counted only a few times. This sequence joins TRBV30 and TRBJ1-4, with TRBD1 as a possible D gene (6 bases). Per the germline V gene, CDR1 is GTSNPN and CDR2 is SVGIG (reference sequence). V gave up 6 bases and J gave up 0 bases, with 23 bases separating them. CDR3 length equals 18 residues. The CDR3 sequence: CACQYGLSGAATNEKLFF. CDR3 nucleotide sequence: TGTGCCTGTCAATATGGGTTGTCAGGGGCCGCAACTAATGAAAAACTGTTTTTT.